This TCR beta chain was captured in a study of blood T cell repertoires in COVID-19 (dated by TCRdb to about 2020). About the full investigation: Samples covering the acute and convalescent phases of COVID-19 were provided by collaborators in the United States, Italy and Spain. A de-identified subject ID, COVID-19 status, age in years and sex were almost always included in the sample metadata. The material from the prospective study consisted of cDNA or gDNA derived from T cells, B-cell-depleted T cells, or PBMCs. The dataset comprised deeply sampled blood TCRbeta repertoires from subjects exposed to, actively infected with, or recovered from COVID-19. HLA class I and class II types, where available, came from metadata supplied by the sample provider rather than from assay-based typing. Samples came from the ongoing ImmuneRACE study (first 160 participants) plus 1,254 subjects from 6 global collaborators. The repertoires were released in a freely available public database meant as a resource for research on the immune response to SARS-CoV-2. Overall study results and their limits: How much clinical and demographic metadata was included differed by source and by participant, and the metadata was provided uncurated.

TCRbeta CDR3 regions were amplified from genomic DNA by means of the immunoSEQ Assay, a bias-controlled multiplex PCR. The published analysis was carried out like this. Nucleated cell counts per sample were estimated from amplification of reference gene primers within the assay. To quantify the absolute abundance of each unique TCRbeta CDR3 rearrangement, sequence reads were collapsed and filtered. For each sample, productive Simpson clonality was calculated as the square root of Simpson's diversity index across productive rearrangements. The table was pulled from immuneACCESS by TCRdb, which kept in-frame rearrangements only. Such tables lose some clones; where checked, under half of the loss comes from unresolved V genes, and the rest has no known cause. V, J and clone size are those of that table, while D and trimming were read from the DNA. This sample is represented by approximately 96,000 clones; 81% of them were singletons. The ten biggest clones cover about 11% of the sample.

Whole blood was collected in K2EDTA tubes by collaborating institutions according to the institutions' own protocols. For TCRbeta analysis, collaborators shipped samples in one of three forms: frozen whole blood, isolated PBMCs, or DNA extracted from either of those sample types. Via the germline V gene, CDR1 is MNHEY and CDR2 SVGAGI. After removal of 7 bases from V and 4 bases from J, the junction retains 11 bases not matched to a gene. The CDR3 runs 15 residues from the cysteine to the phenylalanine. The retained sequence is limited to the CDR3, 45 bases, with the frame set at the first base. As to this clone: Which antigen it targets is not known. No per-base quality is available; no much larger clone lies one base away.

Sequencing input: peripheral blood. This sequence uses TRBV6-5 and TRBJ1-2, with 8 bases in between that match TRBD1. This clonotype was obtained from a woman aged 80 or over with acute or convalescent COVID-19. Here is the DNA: TGTGCCAGCAATCGGGCAGGGGGCGAGATCTATGGCTACACCTTC. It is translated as CASNRAGGEIYGYTF.